The clone carrying this T cell receptor beta chain was found a few times. Its specificity is unknown. TCRdb itself ran the reads through MiXCR, one entry per CDR3 protein. The repertoire holds roughly 720,000 distinct CDR3 sequences, roughly 35% seen once, with 2.5% to 3.5% in the top ten. The sample is drawn from a study of T cell repertoires in cytomegalovirus infection. Overall study context: Evidence of both CMV infection and a matching HLA type came from public TCR beta signatures.

General study findings and limits: In two of eight donors, the top clonotype was HLA-C-restricted CMV-specific.

This clonotype originated in a human donor in good health (CMV status not recorded). Some clones in this sample may be carry-over from other donors' samples. Sequenced material: PBMCs.

The DNA for the CDR3 is TGTGCCAGCAGTTACCTCGGCAGGTCAAATCACTATGGCTACACCTTC. Protein product: CASSYLGRSNHYGYTF. The V call is TRBV6-6, the J call TRBJ1-2, with D uncertain. The CDR3 consists of 16 residues. CDR1 and CDR2 from the germline V gene are MNHNY and SVGAGI (reference sequence). V gave up 2 bases and J gave up 3 bases, with 16 bases separating them.